This TCR beta chain is from a study of blood T cell repertoires in COVID-19. Study context: Sample material is recorded as cDNA or gDNA derived from T cells, B-cell-depleted T cells, or PBMCs.

TCRdb's copy holds only in-frame clones and misses some; the assay was immunoSEQ multiplex PCR. The sample includes roughly 440,000 clones, around 88% of them seen just once. The CDR3 totals 16 residues. Germline CDR1 SGHNT, CDR2 YYREEE (reference sequence). The V and J ends lost 4 bases and 2 bases respectively, with 16 bases between them. The sample was peripheral blood. The TCR sequence derives from a woman in her 50s with COVID-19, enrolled during active disease. The genes are TRBV5-4 and TRBJ1-3; perhaps TRBD1 as D (6 bases). The CDR3, as DNA: TGTGCCAGCAGCCTAAACGTGGGGGCGGCTGGAAACACCATATATTTT. As protein: CASSLNVGAAGNTIYF.